A single sample is the source of the 18 T cell receptor beta chains below, sequenced in a study of OX40 agonist ivuxolimab in advanced cancers. Repertoires were generated with immunoSEQ multiplex PCR, while TCRdb's copy carries only in-frame clones and drops some. The data contain 58,000 or so clones, about 85% of them seen just once; the ten biggest clones take up about 4.8%. The starting material was CD4+ or CD8+ T cells sorted from blood, obtained in a trial of the OX40 agonist ivuxolimab. All receptors derive from an adult with an advanced solid tumor such as melanoma, head and neck, liver or kidney cancer.

This chain links TRBV6-6 with TRBJ1-5, with D tentatively TRBD1 (6 bases). The CDR3 has 15 residues. The germline V gene encodes CDR1 MNHNY and CDR2 SVGAGI (reference sequence). Trimming shortened V by 2 bases and J by 7 bases, and 15 bases separated the two germline ends. The CDR3 protein is CASSYMSGESQPQHF. The CDR3 nucleotides read TGTGCCAGCAGTTACATGTCAGGGGAAAGCCAGCCCCAGCATTTT.

By sample fraction, this clone is medium-sized. The chain couples TRBV19 to TRBJ2-7; D remains unclear. The CDR3 consists of 15 residues. The germline V gene has CDR1 LNHDA and CDR2 SQIVND (reference sequence). Trimming took off 1 base at V and 5 bases at J, with 15 bases between the two ends. In DNA, the CDR3 is TGTGCCAGTAGTATAGGAGCCCTCTCTATAGACGAGCAGTACTTC. Translated: CASSIGALSIDEQYF.

V and J are TRBV7-3 and TRBJ1-6; D gene unclear. The CDR3 loop spans 14 amino acids. V lost 2 bases to trimming and J lost 6 bases, with 8 bases between them. Germline V lookup: CDR1 SGHTA, CDR2 FQGTGA. CDR3 residues: CASSLVGFNSPLHF. DNA for the CDR3: TGTGCCAGCAGCTTAGTAGGGTTTAATTCACCCCTCCACTTT.

The rearrangement joins TRBV7-8 to TRBJ2-7, with a tentative D call TRBD2 (6 bases). The ends were cut back, 3 bases at V and 1 base at J, with 7 bases in the middle. The V gene's germline CDR1 is SGHVS and CDR2 FQNEAQ. This CDR3 region has 13 residues. The CDR3 reads CASSFGGSYEQYF. CDR3 sequence (DNA): TGTGCCAGCAGCTTCGGGGGATCCTACGAGCAGTACTTC. The full variable domain, completed using reference TRBV7-8 and TRBJ2-7, is GAGVSQSPRYKVAKRGQDVALRCDPISGHVSLFWYQQALGQGPEFLTYFQNEAQLDKSGLPSDRFFAERPEGSVSTLKIQRTQQEDSAVYLCASSFGGSYEQYFGPGTRLTVT.

V is TRBV11-3 and J is TRBJ2-7; D is undetermined. V lost 1 base and J lost 0, with 10 bases in between. The CDR3 spans 15 residues. Germline CDR1 reads SGHNT; CDR2 reads YENEEA. Here the CDR3 DNA reads TGTGCCAGCAGCTTAGGGACGGTTAGCTCCTACGAGCAGTACTTC. Amino acid sequence: CASSLGTVSSYEQYF.

The V and J genes are TRBV11-1 and TRBJ2-1, with TRBD2 identical over 9 bases. The V gene end was trimmed by 3 bases and the J gene end by 4 bases; junction bases not matched to a gene: 4. CDR1 is SGHAT, CDR2 FQDESV, per germline (reference sequence). There are 15 residues in the CDR3. The CDR3 region has the DNA TGTGCCAGCAGCTTCGAGCGGGGGGTTTACAATGAGCAGTTCTTC. Protein sequence: CASSFERGVYNEQFF.

The rearrangement joins TRBV5-4 to TRBJ1-6, with a possible D match to TRBD1 (5 bases). This CDR3 region has 15 residues. Germline CDR1 reads SGHNT; CDR2 reads YYREEE (reference sequence). The V end was cut by 4 bases, the J end by 9 bases, with 17 bases between. The chain's CDR3 is CASSPRGSLGSPLHF. Here the CDR3 DNA reads TGTGCCAGCAGCCCTCGGGGCAGCCTTGGTTCACCCCTCCACTTT.

The V gene is TRBV7-9, the J gene TRBJ1-5, with D possibly matching TRBD1 (5 bases). V gave up 1 base and J gave up 2 bases, with 12 bases separating them. This CDR3 is 16 amino acids long. CDR1 and CDR2 (germline): SEHNR, FQNEAQ (reference sequence). CDR3 bases: TGTGCCAGCAGCTTAGGGGGAGGGACGGGCAATCAGCCCCAGCATTTT. Encoded protein: CASSLGGGTGNQPQHF.

Written as DNA, the CDR3 is TGTGCCAGCAGCTTTTCAGGGAGGGATGGCTACACCTTC. It codes for CASSFSGRDGYTF. The chain couples TRBV7-2 to TRBJ1-2, with D possibly matching TRBD1 (5 bases). Trimming removed 3 bases from V and 6 bases from J, with 11 bases in between. The CDR3 contains 13 residues. Per germline, CDR1 SGHTA and CDR2 FQGNSA.

CDR3 DNA: TGCGCCAGCAGCCAGTTGGGGACGACTAATGAAAAACTGTTTTTT. It is translated as CASSQLGTTNEKLFF. The J gene is TRBJ1-4, the V gene TRBV4-1; D may be TRBD1 (5 bases). Germline V CDR1 and CDR2: MGHRA, YSYEKL. V lost 3 bases, J lost 2 bases, and 10 bases lay in between. This CDR3 region has 15 residues.

The chain combines TRBV19 with TRBJ1-6; no clear D gene. Trimming left V 3 bases short and J 0 bases short, with 9 bases between. This CDR3 is built from 16 residues. Germline V gives CDR1 LNHDA, CDR2 SQIVND (reference sequence). CDR3 sequence (DNA): TGTGCCAGTAGTATGGTGAGGAGCTCCTATAATTCACCCCTCCACTTT. It encodes CASSMVRSSYNSPLHF. The whole variable domain, filled in from reference TRBV19 and TRBJ1-6, reads DGGITQSPKYLFRKEGQNVTLSCEQNLNHDAMYWYRQDPGQGLRLIYYSQIVNDFQKGDIAEGYSVSREKKESFPLTVTSAQKNPTAFYLCASSMVRSSYNSPLHFGNGTRLTVT.

The V gene is TRBV7-9, the J gene TRBJ2-7; 7 nucleotides align to TRBD1. CDR1 SEHNR and CDR2 FQNEAQ come from the germline V gene (reference sequence). V gave up 1 base and J gave up 0 bases; unmatched junction bases: 9. The CDR3 covers 17 residues. The CDR3 protein is CASSLGRQGLPSYEQYF. The CDR3 region has the DNA TGTGCCAGCAGCTTAGGCAGACAGGGCCTCCCCTCCTACGAGCAGTACTTC. Full variable domain (remainder filled in from reference TRBV7-9 and TRBJ2-7): DTGVSQNPRHKITKRGQNVTFRCDPISEHNRLYWYRQTLGQGPEFLTYFQNEAQLEKSRLLSDRFSAERPKGSFSTLEIQRTEQGDSAMYLCASSLGRQGLPSYEQYFGPGTRLTVT.

This chain links TRBV5-4 with TRBJ2-2, with 9 bases matching TRBD1. This CDR3 is built from 16 residues. The germline gives CDR1 SGHNT, CDR2 YYREEE (reference sequence). The V gene end was trimmed by 1 base and the J gene end by 5 bases; junction bases not matched to a gene: 6. The CDR3 is CASSLRGGQGTGELFF. The DNA for the CDR3 is TGTGCCAGCAGCTTGAGAGGGGGACAGGGAACCGGGGAGCTGTTTTTT.

The chain links TRBV5-1 to TRBJ2-7; D is ambiguous. Trimming removed 0 bases at V and 3 bases at J, with 7 bases between. Germline V gene data show CDR1 as SGHRS and CDR2 as YFSETQ. This CDR3 is 13 amino acids long. CDR3: CASSLVPSYEQYF. CDR3 DNA sequence: TGCGCCAGCAGCTTGGTCCCTAGCTACGAGCAGTACTTC.

The chain has TRBV10-1 and TRBJ2-5; D gene unclear. V lost 0 bases, J lost 3 bases, and 5 bases lay in between. The CDR3 consists of 13 residues. Germline V gene sequence: CDR1 WNHNN, CDR2 SYGVQD (reference sequence). CDR3 in amino acids: CASSESSKETQYF. The CDR3 DNA follows: TGCGCCAGCAGTGAGTCCAGTAAAGAGACCCAGTACTTC.

The J gene is TRBJ2-1, the V gene TRBV10-3; 9 nucleotides line up with TRBD2. Unmatched junction bases numbered 10, after V lost 7 bases and J lost 9 bases. This CDR3 has 14 residues. From germline, CDR1 is ENHRY and CDR2 SYGVKD. The CDR3 bases are TGTGCCATCACGCCCGCGGGGGGGACGGGTGAGCAGTTCTTC. Its translation: CAITPAGGTGEQFF.

The chain joins TRBV19 to TRBJ2-2; D is uncertain. The CDR3 sequence is 11 residues long. CDR1 is LNHDA, CDR2 SQIVND, per germline (reference sequence). With 7 bases removed from V and 2 bases from J, the gap between germline ends came to 2 bases. Here the CDR3 reads CASKNTGELFF. Written as DNA, the CDR3 is TGTGCCAGTAAAAACACCGGGGAGCTGTTTTTT.

This clone was recorded a few times. The chain joins TRBV5-4 to TRBJ2-5; 9 nucleotides agree with TRBD1. The germline gives CDR1 SGHNT, CDR2 YYREEE (reference sequence). The CDR3 is 14 amino acids. V shed 4 bases, J shed 5 bases, and the junction held 6 bases outside the gene matches. The CDR3 sequence: CASSPGQGTETQYF. CDR3 coding DNA: TGTGCCAGCAGCCCGGGACAGGGTACTGAGACCCAGTACTTC.